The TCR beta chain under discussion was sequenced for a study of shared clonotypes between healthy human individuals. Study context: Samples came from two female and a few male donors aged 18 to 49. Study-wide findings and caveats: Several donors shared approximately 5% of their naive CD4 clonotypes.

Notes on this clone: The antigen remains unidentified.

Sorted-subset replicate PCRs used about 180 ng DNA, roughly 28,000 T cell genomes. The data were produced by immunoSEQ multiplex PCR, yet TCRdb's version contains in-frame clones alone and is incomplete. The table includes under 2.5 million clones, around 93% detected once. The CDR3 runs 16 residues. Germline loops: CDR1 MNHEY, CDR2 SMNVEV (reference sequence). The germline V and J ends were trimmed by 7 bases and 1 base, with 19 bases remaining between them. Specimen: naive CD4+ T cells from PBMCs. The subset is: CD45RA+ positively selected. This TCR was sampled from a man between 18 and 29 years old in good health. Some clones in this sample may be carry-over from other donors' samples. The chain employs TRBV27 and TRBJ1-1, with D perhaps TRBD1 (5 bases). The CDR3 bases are TGTGCCAGCACCCAACTCGGGGCAGGGAGGAACACTGAAGCTTTCTTT. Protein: CASTQLGAGRNTEAFF.